These T cell receptor beta chains were read from a single sample in a study of cytomegalovirus exposure and HLA in healthy donors. Libraries were prepared by immunoSEQ multiplex PCR; TCRdb keeps only in-frame clonotypes and omits some of them. In the table there are some 68,000 clones, roughly 96% of which are singletons. What was sequenced was PBMCs. The receptors were gathered from a man in his late teens or twenties in good health and CMV-seronegative. Both conserved end residues are part of each CDR3. The order of the fields is V gene, CDR3 protein.

V: TRBV19; CDR3: CASSMGTGYTGELFF
V: TRBV11-2; CDR3: CASSPGAGYSPLHF
V: TRBV18; CDR3: CASSPRGTSGNTIYF
V: TRBV6-6; CDR3: CASRVDSDSYNEQFF
V: TRBV19; CDR3: CASTASHIYGYTF
V: TRBV5-4; CDR3: CASSFYSSDTEAFF
V: TRBV4-1; CDR3: CASSQVAGDKNIQYF
V: TRBV4-2; CDR3: CASSLRTGAPNTGELFF
V: TRBV10-3; CDR3: CAIRTGTGVSEAFF
V: TRBV19; CDR3: CASSIADRGGEKLFF
V: TRBV7-9; CDR3: CASSLDRGNSPLHF
V: TRBV10-2; CDR3: CASSSTRTGVHEQYF
V: TRBV5-1; CDR3: CASSSRQNMNTEAFF
V: TRBV5-4; CDR3: CASSTPRDSPLHF
V: TRBV11-2; CDR3: CASSPGQGPETQYF
V: TRBV10-2; CDR3: CASSRLPYEQYF
V: TRBV19; CDR3: CASSTQRQGVTEAFF
V: TRBV27; CDR3: CASSLTSGINQPQHF
V: TRBV2; CDR3: CASSEAGQVLGAEAFF
V: TRBV12-5; CDR3: CASGDRGRGANVLTF
V: TRBV23-1; CDR3: CASSRRGGNEKLFF
V: TRBV4-1; CDR3: CASSQEKPRRGTGELFF
V: TRBV5-1; CDR3: CASSQTGDTQYF
V: TRBV12-5; CDR3: CASGLSGDSNQPQHF
V: TRBV5-8; CDR3: CASSSGDRVGQPQHF
V: TRBV11-2; CDR3: CASSPNTEIDYGYTF
V: TRBV9; CDR3: CASSPGGVNTEAFF
V: TRBV19; CDR3: CASSPAKVTGKNTGELFF
V: TRBV19; CDR3: CASSINSGAYEQYF
V: TRBV30; CDR3: CAWSKGQASNQPQHF
V: TRBV4-1; CDR3: CASSQVPTGQGYSGSSYNEQFF
V: TRBV15; CDR3: CATSRDRGYEQYF
V: TRBV11-3; CDR3: CASSFFSGLAGVRTKNIQYF
V: TRBV18; CDR3: CASSPPTGKSTGELFF
V: TRBV28; CDR3: CASSFSSREQYF
V: TRBV19; CDR3: CASTPTGLNQPQHF
V: TRBV19; CDR3: CASSRASGTETQYF
V: TRBV4-1; CDR3: CASSQSGGEQYF
V: TRBV9; CDR3: CASSVSGVSGNTIYF
V: TRBV6-5; CDR3: CASSYSEVNYGYTF
V: TRBV6-5; CDR3: CASSYNPTGDTQYF
V: TRBV28; CDR3: CASSLSQGFPYGYTF